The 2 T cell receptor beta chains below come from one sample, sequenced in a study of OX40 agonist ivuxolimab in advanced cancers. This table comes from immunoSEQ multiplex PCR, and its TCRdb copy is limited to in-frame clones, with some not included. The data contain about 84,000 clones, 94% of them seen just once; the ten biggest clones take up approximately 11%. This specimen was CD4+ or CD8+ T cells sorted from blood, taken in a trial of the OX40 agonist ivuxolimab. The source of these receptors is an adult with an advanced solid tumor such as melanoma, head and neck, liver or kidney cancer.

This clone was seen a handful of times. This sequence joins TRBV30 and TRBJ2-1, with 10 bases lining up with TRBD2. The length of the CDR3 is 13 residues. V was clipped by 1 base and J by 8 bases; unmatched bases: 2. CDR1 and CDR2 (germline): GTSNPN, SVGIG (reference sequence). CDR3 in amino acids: CAWSGTSGHEQFF. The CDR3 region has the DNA TGTGCCTGGAGTGGGACTAGCGGACATGAGCAGTTCTTC.

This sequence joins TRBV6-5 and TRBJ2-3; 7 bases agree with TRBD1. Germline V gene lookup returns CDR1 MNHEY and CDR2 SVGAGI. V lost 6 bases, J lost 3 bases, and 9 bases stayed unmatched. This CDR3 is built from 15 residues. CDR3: CASSPRQGRTDTQYF. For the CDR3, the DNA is TGTGCCAGCAGCCCCAGACAGGGTCGTACAGATACGCAGTATTTT.